This is a list of T cell receptor beta chains from one sample in a study of T cells in localized non-small cell lung cancer. Assay: immunoSEQ multiplex PCR; the TCRdb copy retains only in-frame clones and omits some. This sample has more than 1,000 clones, with roughly a sixth found just once. The sample was lung tumor tissue, taken before any cancer treatment. The receptors originated from a woman between 35 and 70 years old with stage II lung adenocarcinoma. The CDR3 runs from the conserved cysteine through the conserved F or W. Each record gives: V gene, clone size, J gene, CDR3 length, D gene, CDR3 protein, CDR3 DNA. A D gene is named only where the DNA matches it firmly. Size tells how often a clone was seen (once, few, many) or the class of an expanded clone, and some rows leave it out.

TRBV18,NA,TRBJ2-7,13,NA,CASSPASGYEQYF,TGTGCCAGCTCACCAGCGTCCGGCTACGAGCAGTACTTC
TRBV16,NA,TRBJ2-3,15,NA,CASSPTGAGTDTQYF,TGTGCCAGCAGCCCCACCGGCGCGGGCACAGATACGCAGTATTTT
TRBV16,large,TRBJ1-1,13,TRBD1,CASIRDRGAEAFF,TGTGCCAGCATCCGGGACAGGGGTGCTGAAGCTTTCTTT
TRBV6-8,large,TRBJ2-2,18,NA,CASSYGLFVGVGTGELFF,TGTGCCAGCAGTTACGGTTTGTTCGTTGGCGTCGGCACCGGGGAGCTGTTTTTT
TRBV9,NA,TRBJ2-1,17,NA,CASSSRGGGDFYNEQFF,TGTGCCAGCAGCTCCCGAGGAGGGGGGGACTTCTACAATGAGCAGTTCTTC
TRBV9,NA,TRBJ1-4,16,NA,CASSAHRGQGAEKLFF,TGTGCCAGCAGCGCTCATAGAGGGCAGGGTGCTGAAAAACTGTTTTTT
TRBV28,few,TRBJ1-1,13,NA,CASIWGSGTEAFF,TGTGCCAGCATTTGGGGGAGCGGCACTGAAGCTTTCTTT
TRBV11-3,few,TRBJ2-3,17,NA,CASSTSGIGGSTDTQYF,TGTGCCAGCAGCACAAGCGGAATTGGGGGGAGCACAGATACGCAGTATTTT
TRBV13,medium-sized,TRBJ2-2,15,NA,CASSLESLNTGELFF,TGTGCCAGCAGCTTAGAATCCCTGAACACCGGGGAGCTGTTTTTT
TRBV6-8,NA,TRBJ2-7,17,TRBD2,CASSPRASGTGSYEQYF,TGTGCCAGCAGTCCTAGGGCTAGCGGGACTGGATCATACGAGCAGTACTTC
TRBV6-8,medium-sized,TRBJ2-2,14,TRBD1,CASSGQVNTGELFF,TGTGCCAGCAGCGGACAGGTTAACACCGGGGAGCTGTTTTTT